The T cell receptor (beta chain) described here comes from a study of cytomegalovirus exposure and HLA in healthy donors. Study summary: An earlier analysis identified 95 million to 120 million unique TCR beta sequences in about 179 million T cells. General study results and limits: Cytomegalovirus-associated TCR beta chains were listed, numbering 164. An analysis was carried out later, and it reportedly showed fewer N-insertions in an Asian-associated ancestry cluster than the approximately 610-donor mean. A missense variant in DCLRE1C was later tied to TCR beta V- and J-gene trimming.

13 Jbeta primers and 60 Vbeta primers were used for the PCR. The method was immunoSEQ multiplex PCR; TCRdb's version includes in-frame clones alone and lacks a portion of them. This table has roughly 180,000 clones, 84% appearing once. The V gene's germline CDR1 is SGHVS and CDR2 FQNEAQ. CDR3 length: 14 amino acids. Trimming took off 5 bases at V and 8 bases at J, with 15 bases between the two ends. On this clone itself: Its target is not known.

The V gene is TRBV7-8, the J gene TRBJ1-4; possible D gene TRBD1, 6 bases. This TCR was recovered from a man aged 18 to 29 in good health and CMV-seronegative. Sequenced input: PBMCs. CDR3 DNA: TGTGCCAGCAGCCACAGGGTTAATAAGGAAAAACTGTTTTTT. It yields the protein CASSHRVNKEKLFF.